The 26 T cell receptor beta chains reported below all come from one sample, sequenced in a study of T cells in Graves' hyperthyroidism and ophthalmopathy. Amplification targeted TCR beta CDR3 regions from RNA transcripts. TCR CDR3 underwent first-round RT-PCR with the HTBI primer set. TCRdb re-called the multiplex PCR reads with MiXCR, one entry per CDR3 protein. The table records about 560,000 distinct CDR3 sequences, roughly 17% of them present only once. Sequenced material: blood. The origin of the receptors is a woman under 30 with Graves' hyperthyroidism.

This clonotype was seen ten or more times. The V gene is TRBV19, the J gene TRBJ2-1; 7 positions agree with TRBD2. After removal of 1 base from V and 4 bases from J, the junction contained 13 bases not matched to a gene. This CDR3 comprises 18 residues. CDR1 and CDR2 (germline): LNHDA, SQIVND (reference sequence). CDR3 DNA sequence: TGTGCCAGTAGTATAGCTCTATTTAGGCTAGCGGAATACAATGAGCAGTTCTTC. Protein product: CASSIALFRLAEYNEQFF.

There are many counts of this clonotype. The chain couples TRBV5-5 to TRBJ2-7; D uncertain. The CDR3 contains 11 residues. The V gene's germline CDR1 is SGHKS and CDR2 YYEKEE (reference sequence). V was cut by 4 bases and J by 7 bases, with 9 bases left in between. CDR3 in DNA: TGTGCCAGCAGCCTGACTCAGGAGCAGTACTTC. Translation: CASSLTQEQYF.

At least ten counts were recorded for this clonotype. The V call is TRBV10-2, the J call TRBJ2-7; D gene uncertain. Germline CDR1 WSHSY, CDR2 SAAADI. Trimming stripped 0 bases from V and 3 bases from J, with 6 bases between. The CDR3 extends over 13 amino acids. Here the CDR3 DNA reads TGCGCCAGCAGTGAGTCGACGGTCTACGAGCAGTACTTC. Translating gives CASSESTVYEQYF.

In this sample, this clonotype turned up once. A much larger clone is a single base away; this may be a read error. The rearrangement links TRBV7-2 to TRBJ2-4; D perhaps matches TRBD2 (7 bases). CDR1 is SGHTA, CDR2 FQGNSA, per germline. This CDR3 spans 15 amino acids. The CDR3 reads CVSSPSGDMRNIQYF. In DNA form, the CDR3 reads TGTGTCAGCAGCCCCAGCGGGGACATGAGAAACATTCAGTACTTC.

V usage is TRBV6-5 and J usage is TRBJ1-6; possibly TRBD1 for D (6 bases). Germline V gene sequence: CDR1 MNHEY, CDR2 SVGAGI. V dropped 2 bases and J dropped 6 bases, with 11 bases sitting between them. The CDR3 loop spans 15 amino acids. The CDR3 here is CASSYGQGINSPLHF. The CDR3 coding sequence is TGTGCCAGCAGTTACGGGCAGGGGATTAATTCACCCCTCCACTTT.

The table lists this clonotype with a few counts. V is TRBV5-1 and J is TRBJ2-5; weak D call: TRBD1 (6 bases). The CDR3 covers 15 residues. Trimming took 0 bases from V and 2 from J, leaving 11 bases between them. Germline CDR1 is SGHRS and CDR2 is YFSETQ. The CDR3 protein is CASSLETGNQETQYF. The CDR3 coding sequence is TGCGCCAGCAGCTTGGAAACAGGGAATCAAGAGACCCAGTACTTC.

This clonotype was observed many times. CDR3 nucleotide sequence: TGCGCCAGCAGCCCACGGGACAGCGGGAACACTGAAGCTTTCTTT. Translating gives CASSPRDSGNTEAFF. This chain links TRBV5-1 with TRBJ1-1, with TRBD1 matching 7 bases. This CDR3 spans 15 amino acids. V shed 4 bases and J 1 base; nucleotides not matched to a gene: 7. Looked up from germline, CDR1 is SGHRS and CDR2 is YFSETQ.

V is TRBV6-2 or TRBV6-3 and J is TRBJ2-7; D is unresolved. This CDR3 comprises 12 residues. From germline, CDR1 is MNHEY and CDR2 SVGEGT. V dropped 6 bases and J dropped 7 bases, with 13 bases sitting between them. The CDR3 sequence: CASSPEMREQYF. CDR3 sequence (DNA): TGTGCCAGCAGCCCCGAAATGCGGGAGCAGTACTTC.

This clonotype was seen ten or more times. V usage is TRBV2 and J usage is TRBJ2-1, with 12 nucleotides matching TRBD2. The CDR3 is 15 residues long. CDR1 SNHLY and CDR2 FYNNEI come from the germline V gene. After removal of 6 bases from V and 2 bases from J, the junction contained 2 bases not matched to a gene. CDR3 bases: TGTGCCAGCAGAGCTAGCGGGGGGGCCTACAATGAGCAGTTCTTC. It yields the protein CASRASGGAYNEQFF.

The V call is TRBV20-1, the J call TRBJ2-2; no firm D call. The germline V gene has CDR1 DFQATT and CDR2 SNEGSKA (reference sequence). V dropped 0 bases and J dropped 1 base, with 9 bases sitting between them. The CDR3 extends over 15 amino acids. CDR3 bases: TGCAGTGCTAGAGATAGGGTTTGGAACACCGGGGAGCTGTTTTTT. This sequence encodes CSARDRVWNTGELFF.

This clonotype was observed many times. CDR3 region: CSARDLAGYEQYF. The CDR3, as DNA: TGCAGTGCTAGAGATCTAGCGGGTTACGAGCAGTACTTC. V and J are TRBV20-1 and TRBJ2-7, with 8 bases aligning to TRBD2. The length of the CDR3 is 13 residues. The trim removed 0 bases at V and 4 bases at J, leaving 2 bases unmatched. Germline CDR1 reads DFQATT; CDR2 reads SNEGSKA (reference sequence).

The genes are TRBV10-2 and TRBJ2-6; D is ambiguous. Germline values: CDR1 WSHSY, CDR2 SAAADI. Trimming took 1 base from V and 0 from J, leaving 13 bases between them. The CDR3 covers 18 residues. This CDR3 is CASSEFGATNSGANVLTF. The CDR3, as DNA: TGCGCCAGCAGTGAGTTCGGAGCGACCAACTCTGGGGCCAACGTCCTGACTTTC.

This sequence joins TRBV5-6 and TRBJ1-5; D is unclear. Germline loops: CDR1 SGHDT, CDR2 YYEEEE. CDR3 length equals 14 residues. V was trimmed by 1 base and J by 2 bases, leaving 7 bases between them. CDR3 protein: CASSLYPGNQPQHF. In DNA, the CDR3 is TGTGCCAGCAGCTTGTATCCGGGCAATCAGCCCCAGCATTTT.

This clonotype occurred a few times. The CDR3 spells CSATNRETQYF. For the CDR3, the DNA is TGCAGTGCTACGAATCGGGAGACCCAGTACTTC. The V call is TRBV20-1, the J call TRBJ2-5, with unresolved D. Germline assignment: CDR1 DFQATT and CDR2 SNEGSKA (reference sequence). There are 11 residues in the CDR3. The V gene lost 4 bases and the J gene lost 5 bases, with 8 bases spanning the gap.

This clonotype was seen at least ten times. The chain employs TRBV2 and TRBJ2-7; D is possibly TRBD1 or TRBD2 (6 bases each). Looked up from germline, CDR1 is SNHLY and CDR2 is FYNNEI. The length of the CDR3 is 15 residues. Trimming stripped 6 bases from V and 1 base from J, with 16 bases between. In nucleotides, the CDR3 is TGTGCCAGCAGAGAGGCCGGGGGCCGATCCTACGAGCAGTACTTC. This encodes CASREAGGRSYEQYF.

The J gene is TRBJ1-3, the V gene TRBV4-3; unclear D gene. V dropped 2 bases and J dropped 0 bases, with 11 bases sitting between them. Per germline, CDR1 LGHNA and CDR2 YSLEER. The CDR3 extends over 16 amino acids. DNA of the CDR3: TGCGCCAGCAGCCAATACGCAGGCAACTCTGGAAACACCATATATTTT. Protein product: CASSQYAGNSGNTIYF.

This clonotype has more than one count but fewer than ten. A much larger clone differs from this one at a single base, so this may be a read error. The V gene is TRBV7-3, the J gene TRBJ2-1, with D tentatively TRBD1 (6 bases). Germline CDR1 and CDR2: SGHTA and FQGTGA. The CDR3 extends over 12 amino acids. CDR3 nucleotides: TGTGCCAGCAGCTTAAGGGACAATGAGCAGCTCTTC. This gives the protein CASSLRDNEQLF.

As to this clonotype: Possible read error: a much larger clone is one base away. The genes are TRBV19 and TRBJ2-2, with D perhaps given as TRBD1 or TRBD2 (6 bases each). The CDR3 loop spans 15 amino acids. CDR1 and CDR2 from the germline V gene are LNHDA and SQIVND (reference sequence). The CDR3 DNA sequence: TGTGCCAGTAGTACTCCGGGACACGACACCGGGGGGCTGTTTTTT. It translates to CASSTPGHDTGGLFF.

This clonotype was recorded many times. This chain joins TRBV20-1 and TRBJ2-7; D gene unclear. CDR1 and CDR2 from the germline V gene are DFQATT and SNEGSKA (reference sequence). V dropped 4 bases and J dropped 0 bases, with 4 bases sitting between them. The CDR3 runs to 11 residues. The CDR3 is CSAIRSYEQYF. The CDR3 nucleotides read TGCAGTGCTATACGCTCCTACGAGCAGTACTTC.

This chain connects TRBV4-1 to TRBJ2-7, with 7 bases lining up with TRBD2. Trimming at V came to 1 base and at J to 0 bases, leaving 6 bases not matched to a gene. Germline V CDR1 and CDR2: MGHRA, YSYEKL. This CDR3 comprises 16 residues. The DNA of the CDR3 is TGCGCCAGCAGCCAAGCCGCGGGGGTGCTCTCCTACGAGCAGTACTTC. This encodes CASSQAAGVLSYEQYF.

This chain uses TRBV5-6 with TRBJ2-7, with D perhaps given as TRBD1 or TRBD2 (5 bases each). The CDR3 extends over 12 amino acids. The germline CDR1 and CDR2 sequences are SGHDT and YYEEEE. Trimming removed 0 bases from V and 12 bases from J, with 13 bases in between. The CDR3 here is CASSLGIQGAYF. Written as DNA, the CDR3 is TGTGCCAGCAGCTTGGGTATCCAGGGAGCGTACTTC. Based on the CDR3 plus reference TRBV5-6 and TRBJ2-7, the full variable domain is DAGVTQSPTHLIKTRGQQVTLRCSPKSGHDTVSWYQQALGQGPQFIFQYYEEEERQRGNFPDRFSGHQFPNYSSELNVNALLLGDSALYLCASSLGIQGAYFGPGTRLTVT.

This clonotype was counted ten times or more. V and J are TRBV11-2 and TRBJ1-2; D uncertain. Per germline, CDR1 SGHAT and CDR2 FQNNGV. The CDR3 has 13 amino acids. Deletions cut 7 bases from V and 8 bases from J, with 17 bases between. The CDR3 DNA is TGTGCCAGCACGCGGCGTGGGGTCGGAGGCTACACCTTC. This encodes CASTRRGVGGYTF.

This clonotype was detected a few times. This chain links TRBV7-9 with TRBJ2-2, with 8 nucleotides matching TRBD2. Germline trimming cut 7 bases from V and 3 bases from J; bases unmatched to any gene: 10. In germline, CDR1 is SEHNR, CDR2 FQNEAQ (reference sequence). The CDR3 spans 16 residues. The chain's CDR3 is CASTPPRRGDTGELFF. The CDR3 nucleotides are TGTGCCAGCACACCCCCGCGGCGGGGGGACACCGGGGAGCTGTTTTTT.

At least ten counts were recorded for this clonotype. The CDR3 DNA sequence: TGTGCCAGCAGCCTCGGGTGGGGCGAGAGCTTGGGGTCAGAGACCCAGTACTTC. This codes for CASSLGWGESLGSETQYF. This rearrangement joins TRBV27 to TRBJ2-5; D perhaps matches TRBD1 (5 bases). This CDR3 spans 18 amino acids. The germline CDR1 and CDR2 sequences are MNHEY and SMNVEV (reference sequence). The V gene lost 6 bases and the J gene lost 4 bases, with 27 bases spanning the gap.

A few counts support this clonotype. This sequence joins TRBV30 and TRBJ2-5; the D is unclear. CDR3 size: 13 residues. Germline-derived CDR1 and CDR2 are GTSNPN and SVGIG (reference sequence). Trimming removed 2 bases from V and 5 bases from J, with 12 bases in between. The chain's CDR3 is CAWSRNTRETQYF. CDR3 nucleotide sequence: TGTGCCTGGAGTAGGAACACGCGGGAGACCCAGTACTTC. The variable domain in full, completed from reference TRBV30 and TRBJ2-5, reads SQTIHQWPATLVQPVGSPLSLECTVEGTSNPNLYWYRQAAGRGLQLLFYSVGIGQISSEVPQNLSASRPQDRQFILSSKKLLLSDSGFYLCAWSRNTRETQYFGPGTRLLVL.

This clonotype was recorded at least ten times. The chain couples TRBV6-1 to TRBJ2-3; no clear D. CDR3 length: 15 amino acids. Deletions cut 5 bases from V and 2 bases from J, with 14 bases between. CDR1 MNHNS and CDR2 SASEGT come from the germline V gene. In DNA form, the CDR3 reads TGTGCCAGCAGTCGCCGAGGCGCGATCACAGATACGCAGTATTTT. This sequence encodes CASSRRGAITDTQYF.